This T cell receptor beta chain was captured by sequencing in a study of post-analysis software for immune sequencing data. Study summary: Disease trajectories encompassed relapsing-remitting, secondary progressive and progressive-relapsing multiple sclerosis.

The CDR3 has 14 amino acids. V lost 1 base, J lost 6 bases, and 9 bases lay in between. The germline gives CDR1 SGHTA, CDR2 FQGNSA. Unique molecular identifiers were built into the TCR beta cDNA libraries. T cells, roughly 0.95 to 10 million of them, yielded a few hundred thousand cDNA molecules. TCRdb re-called the PCR reads through MiXCR, storing one row per CDR3 protein. The profile shows roughly 540,000 distinct CDR3 sequences, approximately 34% of them singletons. Points from the study as a whole: The F measure placed samples prepared in the same batch into strongly shared clusters. Roughly 5 TRBV segments (TRBV5-6, TRBV5-1 and TRBV20-1 among them) occurred more frequently in patients than in controls.

The sample holds a few counts of this clonotype. Antigen: not known. V is TRBV7-2 and J is TRBJ2-2; D not certain. Input material: blood. This clonotype was sampled from a girl aged 2 to 17 with multiple sclerosis. CDR3 residues: CASSLDGFPGELFF. CDR3 nucleotides: TGTGCCAGCAGCTTAGATGGGTTCCCCGGGGAGCTGTTTTTT.